This TCR beta chain comes out of a study of CD8+ T cells in alopecia areata. PBMC-derived CD4+ and CD8+ T cells were sorted. Regarding this clone: Antigen unknown.

RNA was extracted and reverse transcribed into cDNA as the sequencing template. Libraries were prepared by immunoSEQ multiplex PCR; TCRdb keeps only in-frame clonotypes and omits some of them. The data hold about 200,000 clones, with approximately 60% observed a single time. This CDR3 comprises 14 residues. Trimming removed 3 bases from V and 3 bases from J, with 12 bases in between. In germline, CDR1 is SEHNR, CDR2 FQNEAQ (reference sequence). Study-level findings and limits: Although TCR sharing was seen in mice, sharing across patients was less clear, possibly for HLA-related reasons. It was lesional scalp, especially alopecia totalis/universalis, that showed higher clonality than normal scalp. Normal skin contains resident alphabeta T cells, and these are also sequenced in scalp samples.

The specimen was CD8+ T cells sorted from blood. This receptor was taken from a human donor in good health. The chain employs TRBV7-9 and TRBJ2-7; weak D call: TRBD2 (6 bases). CDR3 coding DNA: TGTGCCAGCAGCTTTGGAGGGGACCTCTACGAGCAGTACTTC. Translated, it gives CASSFGGDLYEQYF.